This T cell receptor (beta chain) is from a study of shared clonotypes between healthy human individuals. Across the whole study: Each donor's CD4 naive and CD4 memory cells filled three plates apiece, CD8 naive two, and CD8 memory one.

A word on this clone: Its matching antigen is unknown.

CD45RO-negative CD8 cells positively selected for CCR7 made up the naive population, which excluded terminally differentiated effector memory CD45RA+ cells. This CDR3 is built from 14 residues. The ends lost 4 bases at V and 6 bases at J; junction bases unmatched: 8. The germline gives CDR1 SEHNR, CDR2 FQNEAQ (reference sequence). The study, taken as a whole, reports: Inspection by rarefaction showed sorted-subset sequencing to be incomplete despite large depth.

Sequencing was performed with immunoSEQ multiplex PCR; in TCRdb, only in-frame clones are kept and a portion is missing. The data show about 2.1 million clones, with 93% seen just once and 1.5% to 2% held by the top ten. This chain links TRBV7-9 with TRBJ1-2; 7 positions agree with TRBD1. The sequence was obtained from a man aged 18 to 30 in good health. Some clones in this sample may be carry-over from other donors' samples. Sequencing used naive CD8+ T cells from PBMCs. CDR3 sequence reads: CASSSIQGSNGYTF. The CDR3 DNA is TGTGCCAGCAGCTCGATACAGGGGTCCAATGGCTACACCTTC.